A selection of T cell receptor beta chains follows, all from one sample in a study of beta chain features in type 1 diabetes. Measured with immunoSEQ multiplex PCR; TCRdb has only the in-frame clones, and not every one. Of a few hundred thousand clones detected, roughly an eighth appear once; the ten largest clones hold approximately 0.011%. Input material: naive CD4+ T cells from blood. The receptor set was obtained from a woman under 30 with type 1 diabetes. Each CDR3 is given with its conserved first and last residue. Fields, in order: V gene, CDR3 length, J gene, clone size, CDR3 protein. The listing skips clone size in some rows; elsewhere it reads once, few, many or a size class.

V gene: TRBV5-1
CDR3 length: 15
J gene: TRBJ2-7
clone size: -
CDR3 protein: CASSLALAGRYEQYF

V gene: TRBV13
CDR3 length: 14
J gene: TRBJ1-2
clone size: -
CDR3 protein: CASSLYASRSGYTF

V gene: TRBV7-2
CDR3 length: 14
J gene: TRBJ2-1
clone size: -
CDR3 protein: CASSLALGGYEQFF

V gene: TRBV19
CDR3 length: 13
J gene: TRBJ1-5
clone size: -
CDR3 protein: CASSGSSNQPQHF

V gene: TRBV29-1
CDR3 length: 13
J gene: TRBJ2-1
clone size: -
CDR3 protein: CSARPLAIGEQFF

V gene: TRBV19
CDR3 length: 16
J gene: TRBJ2-7
clone size: few
CDR3 protein: CASSIGASGAGYEQYF

V gene: TRBV5-1
CDR3 length: 17
J gene: TRBJ2-6
clone size: -
CDR3 protein: CASSTAGGSPGANVLTF

V gene: TRBV5-1
CDR3 length: 14
J gene: TRBJ2-7
clone size: few
CDR3 protein: CASTSGTGLYEQYF

V gene: TRBV11-3
CDR3 length: 15
J gene: TRBJ1-3
clone size: -
CDR3 protein: CASNWCEDSGNTIYF

V gene: TRBV7-9
CDR3 length: 14
J gene: TRBJ2-2
clone size: few
CDR3 protein: CASSGQGNTGELFF

V gene: TRBV21-1
CDR3 length: 13
J gene: TRBJ2-3
clone size: few
CDR3 protein: CASSRQGADTQYF

V gene: TRBV25-1
CDR3 length: 15
J gene: TRBJ2-2
clone size: few
CDR3 protein: CASSAIGQGTGELFF

V gene: TRBV7-2
CDR3 length: 14
J gene: TRBJ1-5
clone size: few
CDR3 protein: CASSLGTANQPQHF

V gene: TRBV19
CDR3 length: 13
J gene: TRBJ2-2
clone size: -
CDR3 protein: CASGHPNTGELFF

V gene: TRBV28
CDR3 length: 13
J gene: TRBJ2-7
clone size: few
CDR3 protein: CASTQGFSYEQYF

V gene: TRBV9
CDR3 length: 14
J gene: TRBJ2-7
clone size: -
CDR3 protein: CASRSGTLTYEQYF

V gene: TRBV5-1
CDR3 length: 15
J gene: TRBJ2-6
clone size: -
CDR3 protein: CASSFSVAGANVLTF

V gene: TRBV6-1
CDR3 length: 13
J gene: TRBJ2-1
clone size: -
CDR3 protein: CASRVAGGDEQFF

V gene: TRBV7-2
CDR3 length: 15
J gene: TRBJ1-2
clone size: few
CDR3 protein: CASSVGGGTDQGYTF

V gene: TRBV18
CDR3 length: 14
J gene: TRBJ1-1
clone size: few
CDR3 protein: CASSPGGRGAEAFF

V gene: TRBV5-1
CDR3 length: 17
J gene: TRBJ2-6
clone size: -
CDR3 protein: CASSLQYTGSGANVLTF

V gene: TRBV28
CDR3 length: 13
J gene: TRBJ1-2
clone size: few
CDR3 protein: CASRRQGIDGYTF

V gene: TRBV7-2
CDR3 length: 17
J gene: TRBJ1-4
clone size: few
CDR3 protein: CASSPGQGAQSNEKLFF

V gene: TRBV4-3
CDR3 length: 15
J gene: TRBJ2-1
clone size: -
CDR3 protein: CASSQWRSSYNEQFF

V gene: TRBV4-3
CDR3 length: 15
J gene: TRBJ2-7
clone size: once
CDR3 protein: CASSQAWGGEVEQYF

V gene: TRBV7-9
CDR3 length: 15
J gene: TRBJ1-1
clone size: few
CDR3 protein: CASTRSRPGDTEAFF

V gene: TRBV11-3
CDR3 length: 15
J gene: TRBJ2-5
clone size: few
CDR3 protein: CASSPGGLVQETQYF

V gene: TRBV28
CDR3 length: 13
J gene: TRBJ2-7
clone size: few
CDR3 protein: CASGGSGRYEQYF

V gene: TRBV2
CDR3 length: 15
J gene: TRBJ2-2
clone size: -
CDR3 protein: CASSGLWRGTGELFF

V gene: TRBV30
CDR3 length: 13
J gene: TRBJ2-1
clone size: -
CDR3 protein: CAWSPGLVSGQFF

V gene: TRBV9
CDR3 length: 14
J gene: TRBJ2-2
clone size: -
CDR3 protein: CASSELVLPGELFF

V gene: TRBV7-2
CDR3 length: 14
J gene: TRBJ1-5
clone size: -
CDR3 protein: CASSLRQGHQPQHF

V gene: TRBV2
CDR3 length: 13
J gene: TRBJ2-3
clone size: -
CDR3 protein: CASSGTVTDTQYF